Each of the 9 T cell receptor beta chains below was sequenced from the same sample in a study of regulatory T cells in long-lasting Graves disease. HTBI primers from iRepertoire and Arm-PCR of CDR3 regions yielded the TCR beta libraries. TCRdb re-analysed the multiplex PCR reads in MiXCR, keeping a single row per CDR3 protein. The repertoire consists of around 470,000 distinct CDR3 sequences, with 14% occurring once and the leading ten covering under 20%. Time point: newly diagnosed GD, antithyroid drugs for less than 3 months. The TCR library was made from RNA extracted from PBMCs. These sequences were also reported in another study, on T cells in Graves' hyperthyroidism and ophthalmopathy.

Sequences were derived from peripheral blood mononuclear cells (PBMCs), sampled at new diagnosis, from a patient treated with antithyroid drugs. Receptors were obtained from a woman between 50 and 59 years old with Graves disease.

This clonotype was seen many times. Here the CDR3 DNA reads TGTGCCAGCAGCCACCTCGAAGTTGGCGAGCAGTACTTC. Residues: CASSHLEVGEQYF. The J gene is TRBJ2-7, the V gene TRBV11-2; D is ambiguous. Trimming cost V 5 bases and J 6 bases, with 14 bases left between them. Germline V gene sequence: CDR1 SGHAT, CDR2 FQNNGV. The CDR3 loop spans 13 amino acids. Using reference TRBV11-2 and TRBJ2-7 for the parts outside the CDR3, the full variable domain is EAGVAQSPRYKIIEKRQSVAFWCNPISGHATLYWYQQILGQGPKLLIQFQNNGVVDDSQLPKDRFSAERLKGVDSTLKIQPAKLEDSAVYLCASSHLEVGEQYFGPGTRLTVT.

This clonotype was picked up many times. The rearrangement uses TRBV7-2 and TRBJ1-1, with 9 bases aligning to TRBD1. This CDR3 has 16 amino acids. The V segment lost 3 bases and the J segment 1 base; nucleotides outside the gene matches: 6. From germline, CDR1 is SGHTA and CDR2 FQGNSA. CDR3 sequence: CASSFAPGQGNTEAFF. CDR3 in DNA: TGTGCCAGCAGCTTCGCCCCGGGACAGGGGAACACTGAAGCTTTCTTT. The whole variable domain, remainder taken from reference TRBV7-2 and TRBJ1-1, is GAGVSQSPSNKVTEKGKDVELRCDPISGHTALYWYRQSLGQGLEFLIYFQGNSAPDKSGLPSDRFSAERTGGSVSTLTIQRTQQEDSAVYLCASSFAPGQGNTEAFFGQGTRLTVV.

This clonotype was observed many times. The V gene is TRBV5-1, the J gene TRBJ2-3, with 8 bases fitting TRBD2. Germline V gives CDR1 SGHRS, CDR2 YFSETQ. Losses at the gene ends were 2 bases for V and 8 bases for J; bases not matched to a gene: 10. The CDR3 consists of 15 residues. The CDR3 sequence: CASSFAETSETTQYF. CDR3 coding DNA: TGCGCCAGCAGCTTCGCCGAGACTAGCGAAACTACGCAGTATTTT.

The rearrangement uses TRBV5-1 and TRBJ2-3, with D perhaps matching TRBD1 or TRBD2 (5 bases each). V was clipped by 0 bases and J by 6 bases, with 11 bases between them. CDR3 length: 14 amino acids. Germline V gives CDR1 SGHRS, CDR2 YFSETQ. The CDR3 reads CASSLGGPRDTQYF. CDR3 in DNA: TGCGCCAGCAGCTTGGGGGGACCTAGGGATACGCAGTATTTT. Full variable domain (rest looked up from reference TRBV5-1 and TRBJ2-3): KAGVTQTPRYLIKTRGQQVTLSCSPISGHRSVSWYQQTPGQGLQFLFEYFSETQRNKGNFPGRFSGRQFSNSRSEMNVSTLELGDSALYLCASSLGGPRDTQYFGPGTRLTVL.

At least ten counts were recorded for this clonotype. The V and J genes are TRBV5-6 and TRBJ1-2, with a tentative D call TRBD1 (5 bases). This CDR3 is built from 13 residues. V was cut by 2 bases and J by 6 bases, with 11 bases left in between. The germline V gene encodes CDR1 SGHDT and CDR2 YYEEEE. CDR3 residues: CASSFYQGDGYTF. As DNA, the CDR3 is TGTGCCAGCAGCTTTTACCAGGGAGATGGCTACACCTTC.

In its sample, this clonotype was seen many times. The rearrangement joins TRBV5-1 to TRBJ2-7, with 7 bases aligning to TRBD2. With V trimmed by 5 bases and J by 0 bases, 8 bases remained unmatched. Germline CDR1 and CDR2: SGHRS and YFSETQ. This CDR3 region has 15 residues. In DNA form, the CDR3 reads TGCGCCAGCAGTCGAGAGGGCGGGAGCTCCTACGAGCAGTACTTC. Protein product: CASSREGGSSYEQYF.

This clonotype has more than one count but fewer than ten. This rearrangement joins TRBV7-9 to TRBJ2-2; 10 positions agree with TRBD1. Germline V lookup: CDR1 SEHNR, CDR2 FQNEAQ (reference sequence). The J segment lost 5 bases and the V segment lost 5 bases, leaving 5 bases of the junction unmatched. This CDR3 spans 15 amino acids. In DNA, the CDR3 is TGTGCCAGCAGCAGACCGGGACAGGGGACCGGGGAGCTGTTTTTT. It encodes CASSRPGQGTGELFF. The full variable domain, completed using reference TRBV7-9 and TRBJ2-2, is DTGVSQNPRHKITKRGQNVTFRCDPISEHNRLYWYRQTLGQGPEFLTYFQNEAQLEKSRLLSDRFSAERPKGSFSTLEIQRTEQGDSAMYLCASSRPGQGTGELFFGEGSRLTVL.

This clonotype was detected a few times. The chain recombines TRBV27 with TRBJ1-6, with TRBD1 as a possible D gene (6 bases). V was shortened by 9 bases and J by 5 bases, with 17 bases between the two germline ends. Germline V gives CDR1 MNHEY, CDR2 SMNVEV (reference sequence). The CDR3 has 15 amino acids. This CDR3 reads CASNPQGLNNSPLHF. CDR3 bases: TGTGCCAGTAATCCACAGGGCCTGAATAATTCACCCCTCCACTTT.

The rearrangement joins TRBV12-3 or TRBV12-4 to TRBJ2-7; TRBD1 aligns across 9 bases. J gave up 7 bases and V 3 bases, and 7 bases lay outside the gene matches. The CDR3 length is 14 residues. The CDR3 loop is CASSFTGGAREQYF. The CDR3, as DNA: TGTGCCAGCAGTTTTACAGGGGGCGCGAGAGAGCAGTACTTC.